This T cell receptor (beta chain) was documented in a study of T cell repertoires in ileal Crohn's disease. At the level of the study: All patients had surgery for stricturing (61%) or penetrating (about 40%) disease.

Study outcomes and limitations: Clonal expansions were more frequent in active smokers than non-smokers at surgery.

Lamina propria lymphocytes from surgical specimens were isolated on a density gradient before sorting. J lost 10 bases, V lost 10 bases, and 14 bases had no gene match. CDR1 and CDR2 from the germline V gene are SNHLY and FYNNEI. This CDR3 spans 15 amino acids. Of note for this clone: Antigen specificity is unknown.

Profiling relied on immunoSEQ multiplex PCR, and the TCRdb table lists in-frame clones only, not all of them. This table holds approximately 3,400 clones, 78% found once. This TCR was recovered from an adult with Crohn's disease. What was sequenced was CD4+ T cells sorted from the ileum. The chain carries TRBV2 and TRBJ1-6, with 9 bases lining up with TRBD1. For the CDR3, the DNA is TGTGCCACAAAGGGGACAGGGCAACCGAACTCACCCCTCCACTTT. It specifies CATKGTGQPNSPLHF.